This TCR beta chain was documented in a study of control samples from healthy donors and cancer patients. Only in-frame clones appear in the TCRdb table, and some are missing; sequencing was by immunoSEQ multiplex PCR. The sample comprises 200,000 or so clones, over 90% of which are singletons, and 1.5% rests with the top ten. The CDR3 spans 15 residues. Germline loops: CDR1 LNHDA, CDR2 SQIVND (reference sequence). J gave up 2 bases and V 7 bases, and 10 bases lay outside the gene matches. A few counts support this clone. This TCR was sampled from a man over 45 in good health. The sequenced sample was blood. The V and J genes are TRBV19 and TRBJ2-7; 8 bases match TRBD1. CDR3 nucleotides: TGTGCCAGTACGGAACGGACAGGGTTGGCCTACGAGCAGTACTTC. This codes for CASTERTGLAYEQYF.